This entry features one T cell receptor beta chain sequence. The data derive from a study of shared clonotypes between healthy human individuals. From germline, CDR1 is SQVTM and CDR2 ANQGSEA. Deletions cut 7 bases from V and 0 bases from J, with 14 bases between. The length of the CDR3 is 14 residues. Naive CD8 cells lacked CD45RO and underwent positive selection for CCR7, leaving out terminally differentiated effector memory CD45RA+ cells. Sequencing was performed with immunoSEQ multiplex PCR; in TCRdb, only in-frame clones are kept and a portion is missing. Found here are roughly 850,000 clones, about 96% of them singletons; the top ten hold under 0.25%.

The receptor's source is a man between 25 and 39 years old in good health. Source material: naive CD8+ T cells sorted from blood. V gene TRBV29-1 combines with J gene TRBJ2-3; D not certain. CDR3 sequence (DNA): TGCAGCGCCGTTGGCACCATTAGCACAGATACGCAGTATTTT. The encoded protein is CSAVGTISTDTQYF.